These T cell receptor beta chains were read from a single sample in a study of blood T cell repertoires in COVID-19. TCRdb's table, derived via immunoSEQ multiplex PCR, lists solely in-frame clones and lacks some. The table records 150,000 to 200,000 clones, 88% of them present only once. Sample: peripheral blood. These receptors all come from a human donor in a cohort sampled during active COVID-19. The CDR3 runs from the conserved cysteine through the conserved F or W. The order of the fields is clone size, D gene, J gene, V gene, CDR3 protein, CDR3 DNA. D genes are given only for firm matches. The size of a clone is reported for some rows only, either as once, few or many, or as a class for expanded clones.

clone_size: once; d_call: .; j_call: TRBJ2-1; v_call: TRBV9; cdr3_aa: CASSVNPGGIDNEQFF; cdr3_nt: TGTGCCAGCAGCGTAAACCCAGGGGGGATAGACAATGAGCAGTTCTTC
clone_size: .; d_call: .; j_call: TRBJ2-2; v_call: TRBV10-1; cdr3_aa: CASQGPNTGELFF; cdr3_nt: TGCGCCAGCCAGGGGCCGAACACCGGGGAGCTGTTTTTT
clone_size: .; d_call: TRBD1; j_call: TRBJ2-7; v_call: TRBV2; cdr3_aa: CASSGQGLAEQYF; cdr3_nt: TGTGCCAGCAGTGGACAGGGGTTGGCCGAGCAGTACTTC
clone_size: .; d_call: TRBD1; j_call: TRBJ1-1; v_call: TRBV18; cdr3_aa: CASSPPGQVEAFF; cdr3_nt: TGTGCCAGCTCACCACCAGGACAGGTTGAAGCTTTCTTT
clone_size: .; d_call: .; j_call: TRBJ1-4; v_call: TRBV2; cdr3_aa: CASSVDSRGNEKLFF; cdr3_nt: TGTGCCAGCAGTGTGGACTCCCGGGGGAATGAAAAACTGTTTTTT
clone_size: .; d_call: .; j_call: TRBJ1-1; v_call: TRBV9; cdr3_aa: CASSVAPDTEAFF; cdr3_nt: TGTGCCAGCAGCGTAGCTCCGGACACTGAAGCTTTCTTT
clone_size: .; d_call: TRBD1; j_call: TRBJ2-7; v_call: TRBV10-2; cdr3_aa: CASSDTRTGGHEQYF; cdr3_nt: TGCGCCAGCAGTGATACCCGGACAGGGGGGCACGAGCAGTACTTC
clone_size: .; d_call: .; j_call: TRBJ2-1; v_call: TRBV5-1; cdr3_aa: CASSLAVGVASRNEQFF; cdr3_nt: TGCGCCAGCAGCTTGGCGGTCGGGGTAGCCTCACGGAATGAGCAGTTCTTC
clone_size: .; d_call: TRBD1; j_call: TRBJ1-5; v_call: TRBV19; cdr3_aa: CASSSSQGTGEPQHF; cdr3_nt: TGTGCCAGTAGTAGCTCACAGGGGACAGGGGAGCCCCAGCATTTT
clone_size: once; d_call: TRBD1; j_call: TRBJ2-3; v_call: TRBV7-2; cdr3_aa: CASSLATGDTQYF; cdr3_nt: TGTGCCAGCAGCTTGGCGACAGGGGATACGCAGTATTTT